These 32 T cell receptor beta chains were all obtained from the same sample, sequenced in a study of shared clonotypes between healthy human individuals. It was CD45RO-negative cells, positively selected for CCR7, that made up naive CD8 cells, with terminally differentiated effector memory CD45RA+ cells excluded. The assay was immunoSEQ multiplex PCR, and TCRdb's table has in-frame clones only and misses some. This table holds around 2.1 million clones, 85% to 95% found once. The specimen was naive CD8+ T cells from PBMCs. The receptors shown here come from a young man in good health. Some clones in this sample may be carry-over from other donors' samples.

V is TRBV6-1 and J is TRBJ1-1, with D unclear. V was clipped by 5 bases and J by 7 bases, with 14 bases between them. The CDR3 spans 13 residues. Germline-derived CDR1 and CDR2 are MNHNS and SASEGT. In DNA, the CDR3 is TGTGCCAGCAGTTTAGGATCGGGAGGTGAAGCTTTCTTT. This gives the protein CASSLGSGGEAFF.

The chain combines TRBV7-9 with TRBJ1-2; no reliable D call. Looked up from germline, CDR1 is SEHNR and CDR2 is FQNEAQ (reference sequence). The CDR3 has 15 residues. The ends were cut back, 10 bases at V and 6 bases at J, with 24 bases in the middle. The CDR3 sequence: CANEQPTGHKDGYTF. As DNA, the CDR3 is TGTGCCAACGAGCAACCCACGGGCCATAAGGATGGCTACACCTTC. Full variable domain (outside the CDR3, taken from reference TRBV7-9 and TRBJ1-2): DTGVSQNPRHKITKRGQNVTFRCDPISEHNRLYWYRQTLGQGPEFLTYFQNEAQLEKSRLLSDRFSAERPKGSFSTLEIQRTEQGDSAMYLCANEQPTGHKDGYTFGSGTRLTVV.

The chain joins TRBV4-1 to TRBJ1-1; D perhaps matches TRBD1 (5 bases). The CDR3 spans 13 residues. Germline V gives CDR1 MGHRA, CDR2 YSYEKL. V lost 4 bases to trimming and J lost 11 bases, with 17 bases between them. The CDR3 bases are TGCGCCAGCAGCCCCCTAGTACCCGAGGGGGCTTTCTTT. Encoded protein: CASSPLVPEGAFF.

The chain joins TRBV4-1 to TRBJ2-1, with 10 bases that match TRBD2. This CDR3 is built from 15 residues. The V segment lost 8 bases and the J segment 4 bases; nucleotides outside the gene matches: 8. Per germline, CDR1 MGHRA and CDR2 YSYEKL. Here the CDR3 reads CASGRLAGGYNEQFF. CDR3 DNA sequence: TGCGCCAGCGGACGGTTAGCGGGAGGTTACAATGAGCAGTTCTTC.

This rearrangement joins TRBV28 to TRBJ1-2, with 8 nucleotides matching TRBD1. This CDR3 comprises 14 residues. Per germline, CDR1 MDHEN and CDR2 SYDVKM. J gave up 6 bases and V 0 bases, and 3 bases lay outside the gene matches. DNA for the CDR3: TGTGCCAGCAGTTTATGGGTGACAGGGGATGGCTACACCTTC. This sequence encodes CASSLWVTGDGYTF.

The DNA of the CDR3 is TGTGCCAGCAGTGTCTCACCGGGAGAAGTATACGAGCAGTACTTC. It is translated as CASSVSPGEVYEQYF. V gene TRBV28 combines with J gene TRBJ2-7, with D perhaps matching TRBD2 (6 bases). The CDR3 contains 15 residues. Trimming pared 5 bases from V and 4 bases from J, leaving 18 bases between. Germline values: CDR1 MDHEN, CDR2 SYDVKM.

The CDR3 sequence is CASSLVGSGRGLDTQYF. For the CDR3, the DNA is TGTGCCAGCAGCTTAGTGGGTAGCGGGAGAGGTTTAGATACGCAGTATTTT. This chain connects TRBV11-1 to TRBJ2-3, with 9 bases lining up with TRBD2. The CDR3 sequence is 17 residues long. Per germline, CDR1 SGHAT and CDR2 FQDESV (reference sequence). Trimming removed 1 base from V and 5 bases from J; junction bases left unmatched: 10.

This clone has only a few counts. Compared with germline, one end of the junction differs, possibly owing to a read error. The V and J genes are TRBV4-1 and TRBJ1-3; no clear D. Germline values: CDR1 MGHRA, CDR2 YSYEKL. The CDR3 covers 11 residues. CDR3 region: CASSQGFLLNF. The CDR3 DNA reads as TGCGCCAGCAGCCAAGGGTTCCTTCTGAATTTT.

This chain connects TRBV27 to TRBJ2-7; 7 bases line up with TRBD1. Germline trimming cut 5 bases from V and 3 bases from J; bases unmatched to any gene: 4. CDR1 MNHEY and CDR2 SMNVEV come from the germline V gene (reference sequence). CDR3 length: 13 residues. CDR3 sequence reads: CASSVGQYYEQYF. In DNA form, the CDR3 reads TGTGCCAGCAGTGTGGGACAGTACTACGAGCAGTACTTC.

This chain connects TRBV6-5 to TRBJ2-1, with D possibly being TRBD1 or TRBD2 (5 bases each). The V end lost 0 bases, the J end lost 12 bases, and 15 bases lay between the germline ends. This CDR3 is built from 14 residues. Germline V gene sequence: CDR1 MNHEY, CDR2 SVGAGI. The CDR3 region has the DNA TGTGCCAGCAGTTACTCGAGTGTGTCTGGGGGGCAGTTCTTC. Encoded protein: CASSYSSVSGGQFF.

CDR3 DNA sequence: TGTGCCAGCAGTTCCGGGACAGGGGGCTACACTGAAGCTTTCTTT. Translated: CASSSGTGGYTEAFF. The rearrangement links TRBV27 to TRBJ1-1, with 12 bases lining up with TRBD1. This CDR3 spans 15 amino acids. CDR1 is MNHEY, CDR2 SMNVEV, per germline (reference sequence). The trim removed 4 bases at V and 3 bases at J, leaving 3 bases unmatched.

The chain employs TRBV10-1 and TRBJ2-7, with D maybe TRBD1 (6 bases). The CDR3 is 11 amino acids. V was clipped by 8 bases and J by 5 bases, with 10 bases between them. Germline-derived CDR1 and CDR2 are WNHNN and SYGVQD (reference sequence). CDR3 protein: CASYYRDEQYF. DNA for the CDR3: TGCGCCAGCTACTACAGGGACGAGCAGTACTTC.

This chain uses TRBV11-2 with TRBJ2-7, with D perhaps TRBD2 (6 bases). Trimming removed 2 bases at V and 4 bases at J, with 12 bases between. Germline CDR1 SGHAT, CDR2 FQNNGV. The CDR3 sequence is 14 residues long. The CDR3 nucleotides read TGTGCCAGCAGCTTAACGACGGGGGATTACGAGCAGTACTTC. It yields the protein CASSLTTGDYEQYF.

The CDR3, as DNA: TGTGCCAGCAGTTTACTACCCAGCCTAGCGGGGGACAATGAGCAGTTCTTC. It specifies CASSLLPSLAGDNEQFF. This chain joins TRBV28 and TRBJ2-1, with 10 bases aligning to TRBD2. V dropped 2 bases and J dropped 5; count of bases not matched to a gene: 9. This CDR3 is built from 17 residues. CDR1 is MDHEN, CDR2 SYDVKM, per germline.

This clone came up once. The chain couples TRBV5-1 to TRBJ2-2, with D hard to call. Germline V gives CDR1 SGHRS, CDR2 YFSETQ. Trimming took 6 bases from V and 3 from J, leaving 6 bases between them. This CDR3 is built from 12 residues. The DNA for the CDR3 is TGCGCCAGCACTTACGACACCGGGGAGCTGTTTTTT. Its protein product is CASTYDTGELFF.

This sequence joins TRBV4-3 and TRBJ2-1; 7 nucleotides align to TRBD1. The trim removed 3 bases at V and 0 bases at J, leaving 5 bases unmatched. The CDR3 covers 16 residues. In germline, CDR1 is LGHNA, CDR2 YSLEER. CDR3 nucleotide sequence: TGCGCCAGCAGCCAGGACAGGACAGTCTCCTACAATGAGCAGTTCTTC. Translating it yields CASSQDRTVSYNEQFF.

The CDR3 DNA sequence: TGTGCCAGCAGACCAGGGGGTGCCTCTGGAAACACCATATATTTT. Translated, it gives CASRPGGASGNTIYF. The V call is TRBV27, the J call TRBJ1-3; 7 nucleotides agree with TRBD1. Trimming at V came to 6 bases and at J to 0 bases, leaving 5 bases not matched to a gene. Germline lookup yields CDR1 MNHEY and CDR2 SMNVEV (reference sequence). There are 15 residues in the CDR3.

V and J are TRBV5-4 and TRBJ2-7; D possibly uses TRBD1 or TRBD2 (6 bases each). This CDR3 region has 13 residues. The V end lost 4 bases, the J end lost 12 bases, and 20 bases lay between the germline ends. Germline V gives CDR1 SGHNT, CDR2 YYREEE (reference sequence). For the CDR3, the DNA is TGTGCCAGCAGCGCGGGAATACCAGGGGAACGGTACTTC. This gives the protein CASSAGIPGERYF. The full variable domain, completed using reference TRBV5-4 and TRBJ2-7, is ETGVTQSPTHLIKTRGQQVTLRCSSQSGHNTVSWYQQALGQGPQFIFQYYREEENGRGNFPPRFSGLQFPNYSSELNVNALELDDSALYLCASSAGIPGERYFGPGTRLTVT.

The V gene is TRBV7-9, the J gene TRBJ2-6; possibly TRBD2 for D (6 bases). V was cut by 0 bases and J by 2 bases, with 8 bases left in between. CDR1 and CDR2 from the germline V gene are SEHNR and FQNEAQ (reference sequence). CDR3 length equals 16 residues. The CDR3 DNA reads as TGTGCCAGCAGCTTAGCGGGGGGTGCTGGGGCCAACGTCCTGACTTTC. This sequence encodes CASSLAGGAGANVLTF.

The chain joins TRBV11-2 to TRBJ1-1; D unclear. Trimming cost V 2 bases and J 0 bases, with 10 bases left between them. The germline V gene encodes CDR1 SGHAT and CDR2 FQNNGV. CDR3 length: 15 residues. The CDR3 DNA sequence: TGTGCCAGCAGCTTAAATCGTATGTTGAACACTGAAGCTTTCTTT. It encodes CASSLNRMLNTEAFF. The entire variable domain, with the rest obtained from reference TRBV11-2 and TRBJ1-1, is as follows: EAGVAQSPRYKIIEKRQSVAFWCNPISGHATLYWYQQILGQGPKLLIQFQNNGVVDDSQLPKDRFSAERLKGVDSTLKIQPAKLEDSAVYLCASSLNRMLNTEAFFGQGTRLTVV.

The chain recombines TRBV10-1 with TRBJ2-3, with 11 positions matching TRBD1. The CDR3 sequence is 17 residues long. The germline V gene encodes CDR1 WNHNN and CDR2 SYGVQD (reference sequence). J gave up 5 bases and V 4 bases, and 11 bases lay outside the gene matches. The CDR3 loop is CASSAEPGQGGRDTQYF. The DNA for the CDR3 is TGCGCCAGCAGTGCCGAACCGGGACAGGGGGGGAGAGATACGCAGTATTTT.

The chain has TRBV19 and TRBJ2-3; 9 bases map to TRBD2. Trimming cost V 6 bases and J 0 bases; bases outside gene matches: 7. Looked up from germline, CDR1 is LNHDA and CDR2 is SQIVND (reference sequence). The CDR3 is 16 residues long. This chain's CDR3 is CASRSGAGGSTDTQYF. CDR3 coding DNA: TGTGCCAGTAGATCCGGGGCGGGAGGGAGCACAGATACGCAGTATTTT.

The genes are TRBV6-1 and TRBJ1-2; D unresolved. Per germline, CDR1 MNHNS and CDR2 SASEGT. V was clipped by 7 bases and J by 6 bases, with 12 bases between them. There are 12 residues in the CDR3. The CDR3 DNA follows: TGTGCCAGCATGAGCTGGGCGGATGGCTACACCTTC. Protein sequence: CASMSWADGYTF.

The CDR3 nucleotides read TGTGCCAGCAGCAATGAAGTCCTAGCGGGGACATACAATGAGCAGTTCTTC. The encoded protein is CASSNEVLAGTYNEQFF. The chain couples TRBV5-8 to TRBJ2-1; 9 nucleotides line up with TRBD2. V dropped 4 bases and J dropped 4; count of bases not matched to a gene: 12. This CDR3 comprises 17 residues. Germline V CDR1 and CDR2: SGHTS, YDEGEE.

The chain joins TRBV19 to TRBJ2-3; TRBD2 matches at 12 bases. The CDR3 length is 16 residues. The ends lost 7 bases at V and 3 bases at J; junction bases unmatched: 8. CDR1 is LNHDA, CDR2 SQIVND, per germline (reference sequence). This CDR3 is CASTHLAGGGTDTQYF. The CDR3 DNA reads TGTGCCAGTACCCACCTAGCGGGAGGGGGGACAGATACGCAGTATTTT.

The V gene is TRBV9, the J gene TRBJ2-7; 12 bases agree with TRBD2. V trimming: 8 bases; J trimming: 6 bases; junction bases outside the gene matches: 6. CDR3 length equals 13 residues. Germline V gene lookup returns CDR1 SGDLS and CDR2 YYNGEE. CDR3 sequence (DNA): TGTGCCAGTACCCCTAGCGGGAGGGGCGAGCAGTACTTC. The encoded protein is CASTPSGRGEQYF. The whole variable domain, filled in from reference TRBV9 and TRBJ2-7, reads DSGVTQTPKHLITATGQRVTLRCSPRSGDLSVYWYQQSLDQGLQFLIQYYNGEERAKGNILERFSAQQFPDLHSELNLSSLELGDSALYFCASTPSGRGEQYFGPGTRLTVT.

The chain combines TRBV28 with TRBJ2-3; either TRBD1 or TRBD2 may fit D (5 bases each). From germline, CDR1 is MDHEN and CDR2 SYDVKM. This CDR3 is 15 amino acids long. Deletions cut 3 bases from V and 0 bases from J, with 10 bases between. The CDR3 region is CASSFMGESTDTQYF. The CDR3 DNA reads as TGTGCCAGCAGTTTCATGGGGGAGAGCACAGATACGCAGTATTTT. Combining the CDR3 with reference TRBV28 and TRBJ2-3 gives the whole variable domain DVKVTQSSRYLVKRTGEKVFLECVQDMDHENMFWYRQDPGLGLRLIYFSYDVKMKEKGDIPEGYSVSREKKERFSLILESASTNQTSMYLCASSFMGESTDTQYFGPGTRLTVL.

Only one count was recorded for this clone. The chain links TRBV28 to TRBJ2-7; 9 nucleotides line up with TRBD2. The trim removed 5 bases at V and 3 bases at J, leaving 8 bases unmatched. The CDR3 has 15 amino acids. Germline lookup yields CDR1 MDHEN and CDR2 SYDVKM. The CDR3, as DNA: TGTGCCAGCAGTCCCCTTCGACTAGCGGACTACGAGCAGTACTTC. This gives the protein CASSPLRLADYEQYF.

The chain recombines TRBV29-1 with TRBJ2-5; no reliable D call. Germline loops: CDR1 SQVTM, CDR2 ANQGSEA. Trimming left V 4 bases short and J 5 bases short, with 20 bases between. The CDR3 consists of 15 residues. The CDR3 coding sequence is TGCAGCGTTGTCGCTGTCATAGGCGGTGGGGAGACCCAGTACTTC. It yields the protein CSVVAVIGGGETQYF.

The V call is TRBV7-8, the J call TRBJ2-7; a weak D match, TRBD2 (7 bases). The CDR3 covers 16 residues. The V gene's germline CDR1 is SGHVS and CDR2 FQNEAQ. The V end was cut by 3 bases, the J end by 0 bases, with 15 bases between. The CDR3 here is CASSLGGGGSSYEQYF. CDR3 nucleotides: TGTGCCAGCAGCTTGGGGGGGGGCGGAAGCTCCTACGAGCAGTACTTC.

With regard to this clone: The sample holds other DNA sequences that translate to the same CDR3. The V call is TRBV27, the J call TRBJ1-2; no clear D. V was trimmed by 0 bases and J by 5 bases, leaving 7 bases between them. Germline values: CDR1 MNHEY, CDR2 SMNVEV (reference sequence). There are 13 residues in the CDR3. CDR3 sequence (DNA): TGTGCCAGCAGTTTATCCGGACGGTATGGCTACACCTTC. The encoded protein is CASSLSGRYGYTF.

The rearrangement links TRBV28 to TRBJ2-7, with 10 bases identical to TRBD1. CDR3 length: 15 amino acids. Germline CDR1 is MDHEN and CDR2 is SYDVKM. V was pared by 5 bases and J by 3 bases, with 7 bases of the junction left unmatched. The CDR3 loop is CASSLTGGYNYEQYF. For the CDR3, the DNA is TGTGCCAGCAGTCTGACAGGGGGCTACAACTACGAGCAGTACTTC.